This paragraph reports one T cell receptor beta chain. This entry comes from a study of cytomegalovirus exposure and HLA in healthy donors. Primers: 60 Vbeta forward and 13 Jbeta reverse. Sequencing was performed with immunoSEQ multiplex PCR; in TCRdb, only in-frame clones are kept and a portion is missing. The sample records some 170,000 clones, under 85% being singletons. Trimming took off 5 bases at V and 7 bases at J, with 11 bases between the two ends. CDR3 length: 12 residues. Germline V gene sequence: CDR1 SGHAT, CDR2 FQNNGV. The chain recombines TRBV11-2 with TRBJ1-2, with D hard to call. The sequence was collected from a human donor in good health. The sequencing input was PBMCs. The CDR3, as DNA: TGTGCCAGCAGCCCAGGCGGGAGTGGCTACACCTTC. It encodes CASSPGGSGYTF.